This TCR beta chain was obtained from a study of regulatory T cells in long-lasting Graves disease (dated by TCRdb to the early 2020s). Looking at the study overall: Persistent Graves' disease was defined as antithyroid drug treatment for over 5 years with persistently positive TSH receptor autoantibodies. Persistent Graves' disease patients were compared with newly diagnosed Graves' disease patients by peripheral blood TCR sequencing and RNA sequencing. The study was conducted in China and was registered as a clinical trial. A total of 33 samples underwent TCR sequencing, from roughly 13 patients with persistent Graves' disease and around 20 patients with newly diagnosed Graves' disease. In the clinical cohort, patients with persistent Graves' disease had used antithyroid drugs for an average of roughly ten years.

Taken from cysteine to phenylalanine, the CDR3 has 14 residues. CDR3 DNA only is kept here, 42 bases in frame from base 1. In the germline V gene, CDR1 corresponds to MDHEN and CDR2 to SYDVKM. Concerning this clonotype itself: Its binding antigen is unknown. A read error may produce the germline difference seen at one junction end.

Receptor libraries were prepared by multiplex PCR. The sequencer listed for this sample is Illumina HiSeq 4000. To build TCR beta libraries, CDR3 regions were amplified by Arm-PCR using iRepertoire HTBI primers. PCR products were gel purified before sequencing. Per the authors' processing: Across samples, 60 to 75 TRBV and 13 to 15 TRBJ segments were identified and used for gene usage analysis of CDR3 amino acid clonotypes. COPE and FqMerger were used to merge the filtered high-quality paired reads into contigs. BLAST was used to align contigs to IMGT TRBV, TRBD and TRBJ reference genes, and CDR3 was defined according to IMGT. Any clonotype with a frequency above 0.1% was classified as a highly expanded clone. Shannon entropy served as the measure of repertoire diversity, while the Gini coefficient captured V-J evenness. A clonotype found in more than one individual was treated as public. TCRdb took the public reads, trimmed them with fastp at Q25, ran MiXCR for clone calling and kept in-frame beta chains. Entries that share a CDR3 protein sequence are merged under the most common genes and DNA. None of the V and J calls come from the authors' own analysis; TCRdb made them. The table for this sample lists 350,000 to 450,000 distinct CDR3 sequences; roughly 20% of them were counted only once. In total, the top ten clones hold around 20% of the sample.

The time point label, as the study defines it: persistent/refractory GD, antithyroid drugs over 5 years with positive TRAb. For both TCR sequencing and RNA sequencing, RNA was extracted from PBMCs using TRIzol. The diagnosis of Graves' disease was made according to American Thyroid Association guidelines. The patients came from an endocrinology department in Xi'an, China. From each patient, roughly 9 milliliters of peripheral blood was collected into an EDTA anticoagulant tube. Ficoll Paque Plus density gradient separation was used to isolate PBMCs, and no further T cell sorting was performed. An Agilent 2100 Bioanalyzer and agarose gel were used to check RNA quality, while a NanoDrop 2000 measured RNA concentration. General conclusions and limits of the study: Peripheral blood alone was examined, since thyroid tissue, which constituted the primary lesion, could not be accessed. Compared with newly diagnosed patients, persistent Graves' disease patients had lower TCR Shannon entropy and fewer highly expanded clones, which suggests clonal expansion. A larger number of public clonotypes was shared among persistent patients (fewer than 3,000) than among newly diagnosed patients (over 850). The small sample size was acknowledged by the authors as a limitation that may reduce accuracy. TRBV28, TRBJ1-2 and TRBJ2-5 were preferentially used in persistent disease, while TRBV20-1 and TRBJ2-1 were favored in newly diagnosed disease. Sequencing and analysis were restricted to the TCR beta chain.

The rearrangement joined TRBV28 to TRBJ1-4; TRBD1 might be the D gene, on 5 matching bases. The specimen was peripheral blood mononuclear cells (PBMCs), collected when the disease was refractory, from a patient treated with antithyroid drugs. The clonotype was recovered from a female donor with Graves disease. The sequenced DNA is TGTGCCAGCGGGGGATTGGCAACTAATGGAAAACTGTTTTTT. It translates as CASGGLATNGKLFF.